Below are 27 T cell receptor beta chains sequenced from a single sample in a study of PD-1 and CTLA-4 blockade in melanoma. The protocol was immunoSEQ multiplex PCR, while the TCRdb copy is restricted to in-frame clones and leaves out a portion. Among 20,000 to 25,000 clones listed, around 89% were seen once. Sequences were derived from CD8+ T cells from peripheral blood, sampled before anti-PD-1 treatment. These receptors originate from a human donor with melanoma.

The chain joins TRBV29-1 to TRBJ1-5; TRBD1 matches at 9 bases. CDR3 size: 17 residues. The V gene's germline CDR1 is SQVTM and CDR2 ANQGSEA. With V trimmed by 7 bases and J by 0 bases, 13 bases remained unmatched. Here the CDR3 DNA reads TGCAGCGCCCTGAGACGAGACAGGGGGTTTAGCAATCAGCCCCAGCATTTT. Translation gives CSALRRDRGFSNQPQHF.

This chain joins TRBV6-5 and TRBJ1-1; a possible D gene is TRBD1 (5 bases). The CDR3 extends over 16 amino acids. Trimming removed 0 bases at V and 5 bases at J, with 16 bases between. Per germline, CDR1 MNHEY and CDR2 SVGAGI. The CDR3 spells CASSYSSRGAGTEAFF. The CDR3 nucleotides read TGTGCCAGCAGTTACTCATCGAGGGGCGCGGGAACTGAAGCTTTCTTT.

The CDR3 DNA sequence: TGTGCCAGCAGTGAAACTTCTTATAGCAATCAGCCCCAGCATTTT. It yields the protein CASSETSYSNQPQHF. The chain has TRBV2 and TRBJ1-5; D is ambiguous. Deletions cut 2 bases from V and 0 bases from J, with 8 bases between. This CDR3 has 15 residues. Looked up from germline, CDR1 is SNHLY and CDR2 is FYNNEI.

The rearrangement joins TRBV12-5 to TRBJ1-1; no clear D gene. This CDR3 spans 12 amino acids. The V and J ends lost 2 bases and 8 bases respectively, with 9 bases between them. Germline V lookup: CDR1 LGHNT, CDR2 FRNRAP. The CDR3, as DNA: TGTGCTAGTGGTTTGTTGGGTGCCGAAGCTTTCTTT. It translates to CASGLLGAEAFF.

V and J are TRBV27 and TRBJ1-5, with no clear D. The CDR3 has 15 residues. V lost 8 bases and J lost 0, with 14 bases in between. CDR1 and CDR2 from the germline V gene are MNHEY and SMNVEV (reference sequence). The CDR3 DNA sequence: TGTGCCAGCGCGGGCCTCGGAAATAGCAATCAGCCCCAGCATTTT. Its translation: CASAGLGNSNQPQHF.

The rearrangement joins TRBV28 to TRBJ2-1; D perhaps matches TRBD2 (6 bases). This CDR3 comprises 12 residues. V lost 4 bases and J lost 8, with 9 bases in between. Germline-derived CDR1 and CDR2 are MDHEN and SYDVKM. The CDR3 here is CASSSPGDEQFF. The CDR3 DNA reads as TGTGCCAGCAGTTCCCCGGGGGATGAGCAGTTCTTC.

The V and J genes are TRBV6-1 and TRBJ2-1; no definite D call. Germline assignment: CDR1 MNHNS and CDR2 SASEGT. This CDR3 comprises 13 residues. V lost 1 base and J 10 bases, leaving 11 bases between the germline ends. The CDR3 protein is CASSEGPANEQFF. The CDR3, as DNA: TGTGCCAGCAGTGAAGGGCCGGCAAACGAGCAGTTCTTC.

This chain links TRBV24-1 with TRBJ2-5, with TRBD2 identical over 7 bases. Germline CDR1 and CDR2: KGHDR and SFDVKD. The V gene end was trimmed by 4 bases and the J gene end by 2 bases; junction bases not matched to a gene: 6. This CDR3 has 15 amino acids. CDR3 nucleotide sequence: TGTGCCACCAGTGAAGGGACTATGCAACAAGAGACCCAGTACTTC. Amino acids: CATSEGTMQQETQYF.

The rearrangement joins TRBV5-1 to TRBJ1-1; no clear D. This CDR3 contains 14 residues. V was trimmed by 4 bases and J by 3 bases, leaving 13 bases between them. Germline lookup yields CDR1 SGHRS and CDR2 YFSETQ. CDR3 bases: TGCGCCAGCAGCCCCGTGGCGGACCACACTGAAGCTTTCTTT. Its protein is CASSPVADHTEAFF.

The chain employs TRBV28 and TRBJ2-2; 8 positions match TRBD1. The trim removed 6 bases at V and 1 base at J, leaving 4 bases unmatched. The CDR3 has 15 residues. The germline V gene has CDR1 MDHEN and CDR2 SYDVKM. CDR3 in amino acids: CASRPGTGNTGELFF. The CDR3 bases are TGTGCCAGCAGACCCGGGACAGGGAACACCGGGGAGCTGTTTTTT.

J is TRBJ2-7 and V is TRBV30; 7 nucleotides align to TRBD1. CDR1 GTSNPN and CDR2 SVGIG come from the germline V gene (reference sequence). There are 15 residues in the CDR3. With V trimmed by 1 base and J by 2 bases, 8 bases remained unmatched. CDR3 DNA: TGTGCCTGGAGTGGGGACAGTAATGTTCCCTACGAGCAGTACTTC. Protein sequence: CAWSGDSNVPYEQYF.

This clone was counted between two and nine times. In DNA form, the CDR3 reads TGTGCCAGCAGTTTAGGGCCAAACGAGCAGTACTTC. Translation gives CASSLGPNEQYF. V gene TRBV28 combines with J gene TRBJ2-7; no definite D call. Germline values: CDR1 MDHEN, CDR2 SYDVKM. The CDR3 totals 12 residues. The V and J ends lost 2 bases and 5 bases respectively, with 7 bases between them. The complete variable domain, with remaining parts taken from reference TRBV28 and TRBJ2-7, reads DVKVTQSSRYLVKRTGEKVFLECVQDMDHENMFWYRQDPGLGLRLIYFSYDVKMKEKGDIPEGYSVSREKKERFSLILESASTNQTSMYLCASSLGPNEQYFGPGTRLTVT.

This clone occurred a few times. The rearrangement links TRBV6-1 to TRBJ2-1; D is ambiguous. Germline values: CDR1 MNHNS, CDR2 SASEGT. V was clipped by 2 bases and J by 9 bases, with 8 bases between them. CDR3 size: 12 residues. The CDR3 region is CASSERSFEQFF. The CDR3 DNA sequence: TGTGCCAGCAGTGAACGGAGTTTTGAGCAGTTCTTC.

The V and J genes are TRBV7-8 and TRBJ1-5; the D gene is possibly TRBD1 (5 bases). Germline V gives CDR1 SGHVS, CDR2 FQNEAQ. The CDR3 totals 14 residues. Trimming took off 7 bases at V and 7 bases at J, with 17 bases between the two ends. The CDR3 DNA follows: TGTGCCAGCACCCCCGCAGGCCCAGGGCAGCCCCAGCATTTT. Translated, it gives CASTPAGPGQPQHF.

The chain couples TRBV28 to TRBJ2-7, with 9 nucleotides matching TRBD1. The CDR3 sequence is 14 residues long. V lost 4 bases, J lost 3 bases, and 4 bases stayed unmatched. Germline V gives CDR1 MDHEN, CDR2 SYDVKM. In nucleotides, the CDR3 is TGTGCCAGCAGTTCTCCGGGACAGGGCTACGAGCAGTACTTC. This translates into CASSSPGQGYEQYF.

This clone was picked up a small number of times. The gene calls are TRBV19 and TRBJ1-1; 7 bases agree with TRBD1. V lost 5 bases to trimming and J lost 13 bases; unmatched junction nucleotides: 13. The CDR3 extends over 13 amino acids. Germline V gene sequence: CDR1 LNHDA, CDR2 SQIVND (reference sequence). The CDR3, as DNA: TGTGCCAGTAGTGGGATAACAGGGGAGCAGGGTTTCTTT. Translation: CASSGITGEQGFF.

This chain joins TRBV28 and TRBJ1-4; D call uncertain. Germline lookup yields CDR1 MDHEN and CDR2 SYDVKM. This CDR3 contains 17 residues. Trimming removed 3 bases at V and 2 bases at J, with 16 bases between. The chain's CDR3 is CASSFLGRSGTNEKLFF. The CDR3 DNA follows: TGTGCCAGCAGTTTTTTGGGAAGATCGGGCACTAATGAAAAACTGTTTTTT. Together with reference TRBV28 and TRBJ1-4, the CDR3 gives the full variable domain: DVKVTQSSRYLVKRTGEKVFLECVQDMDHENMFWYRQDPGLGLRLIYFSYDVKMKEKGDIPEGYSVSREKKERFSLILESASTNQTSMYLCASSFLGRSGTNEKLFFGSGTQLSVL.

This clone is medium-sized within its sample. The chain carries TRBV2 and TRBJ2-1, with 8 bases that match TRBD1. This CDR3 spans 14 amino acids. The V and J ends lost 8 bases and 4 bases, in that order; junction bases with no gene match: 7. Looked up from germline, CDR1 is SNHLY and CDR2 is FYNNEI. CDR3: CASLTTGEYNEQFF. CDR3 sequence (DNA): TGTGCCAGCCTGACGACAGGGGAATACAATGAGCAGTTCTTC.

The V call is TRBV9, the J call TRBJ2-7, with 8 bases identical to TRBD2. The CDR3 has 15 residues. V lost 0 bases to trimming and J lost 4 bases; unmatched junction nucleotides: 6. Looked up from germline, CDR1 is SGDLS and CDR2 is YYNGEE. As DNA, the CDR3 is TGTGCCAGCAGCGTAGAGGAGCGGGGGAGGTACGAGCAGTACTTC. Amino acids: CASSVEERGRYEQYF. Full variable domain (missing parts from reference TRBV9 and TRBJ2-7): DSGVTQTPKHLITATGQRVTLRCSPRSGDLSVYWYQQSLDQGLQFLIQYYNGEERAKGNILERFSAQQFPDLHSELNLSSLELGDSALYFCASSVEERGRYEQYFGPGTRLTVT.

J is TRBJ2-1 and V is TRBV3-1 (or the pseudogene TRBV3-2), with 10 bases aligning to TRBD2. The CDR3 totals 16 residues. The V and J ends lost 3 bases and 6 bases, in that order; junction bases with no gene match: 8. CDR1 and CDR2 from the germline V gene are LGHDT and YNNKEL (reference sequence). DNA for the CDR3: TGTGCCAGCAGCCATGCGGCTAGCGGGGGCTCCAATGAGCAGTTCTTC. This codes for CASSHAASGGSNEQFF.

The CDR3 is CAWTVTGGLNYGYTF. CDR3 nucleotides: TGTGCCTGGACCGTAACAGGGGGCCTTAACTATGGCTACACCTTC. The chain has TRBV30 and TRBJ1-2; 9 bases match TRBD1. Germline V gene data show CDR1 as GTSNPN and CDR2 as SVGIG (reference sequence). CDR3 length: 15 amino acids. V gave up 4 bases and J gave up 1 base; unmatched junction bases: 7.

V gene TRBV29-1 combines with J gene TRBJ1-4, with a possible D match to TRBD1 (5 bases). CDR1 SQVTM and CDR2 ANQGSEA come from the germline V gene. The CDR3 extends over 13 amino acids. The V end lost 6 bases, the J end lost 4 bases, and 12 bases lay between the germline ends. The DNA of the CDR3 is TGCAGCGTCCGGGACGGTCTTAATGAAAAACTGTTTTTT. Protein: CSVRDGLNEKLFF.

The V gene is TRBV5-4, the J gene TRBJ2-7; D is unresolved. Germline V gene sequence: CDR1 SGHNT, CDR2 YYREEE (reference sequence). Trimming removed 2 bases from V and 0 bases from J, with 9 bases in between. The CDR3 loop spans 14 amino acids. The CDR3 region is CASSFGPSSYEQYF. The CDR3 nucleotides read TGTGCCAGCAGCTTTGGACCGAGCTCCTACGAGCAGTACTTC.

The rearrangement uses TRBV4-1 and TRBJ1-3; D unclear. V lost 0 bases to trimming and J lost 9 bases, with 12 bases between them. Germline CDR1 is MGHRA and CDR2 is YSYEKL. The CDR3 sequence is 14 residues long. CDR3 coding DNA: TGCGCCAGCAGCCAAGATCGGCCAGATCGCACCATATATTTT. Translation gives CASSQDRPDRTIYF.

The chain combines TRBV2 with TRBJ2-7, with D uncertain. Germline V CDR1 and CDR2: SNHLY, FYNNEI. The V end was cut by 6 bases, the J end by 3 bases, with 6 bases between. This CDR3 spans 11 amino acids. This CDR3 reads CASRADYEQYF. Here the CDR3 DNA reads TGTGCCAGCAGGGCAGACTACGAGCAGTACTTC.

This chain connects TRBV3-1 (or the pseudogene TRBV3-2) to TRBJ1-2; D is perhaps TRBD1 (6 bases). This CDR3 contains 15 residues. The germline V and J ends were trimmed by 2 bases and 6 bases, with 16 bases remaining between them. The V gene's germline CDR1 is LGHDT and CDR2 YNNKEL (reference sequence). In nucleotides, the CDR3 is TGTGCCAGCAGCCAATTCGGGGCAGGGGAAGATGGCTACACCTTC. This codes for CASSQFGAGEDGYTF.

The gene calls are TRBV27 and TRBJ2-7, with D unresolved. Trimming stripped 0 bases from V and 0 bases from J, with 6 bases between. Germline V lookup: CDR1 MNHEY, CDR2 SMNVEV (reference sequence). CDR3 length: 14 amino acids. The DNA of the CDR3 is TGTGCCAGCAGTTTATCGCCCTACTCCTACGAGCAGTACTTC. Translating it yields CASSLSPYSYEQYF.